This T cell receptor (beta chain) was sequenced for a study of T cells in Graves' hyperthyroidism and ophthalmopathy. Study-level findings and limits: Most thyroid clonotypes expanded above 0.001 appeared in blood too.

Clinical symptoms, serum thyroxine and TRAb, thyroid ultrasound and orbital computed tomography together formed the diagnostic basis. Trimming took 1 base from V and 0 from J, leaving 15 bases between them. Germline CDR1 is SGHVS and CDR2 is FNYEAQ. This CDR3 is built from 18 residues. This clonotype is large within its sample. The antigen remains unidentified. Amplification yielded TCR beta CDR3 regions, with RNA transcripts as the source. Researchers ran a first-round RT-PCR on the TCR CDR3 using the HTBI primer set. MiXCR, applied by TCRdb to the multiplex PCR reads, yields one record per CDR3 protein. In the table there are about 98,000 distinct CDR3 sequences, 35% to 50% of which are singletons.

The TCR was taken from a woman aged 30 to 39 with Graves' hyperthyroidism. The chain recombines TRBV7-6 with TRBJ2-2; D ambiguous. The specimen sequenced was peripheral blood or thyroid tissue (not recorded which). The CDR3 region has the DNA TGTGCCAGCAGCTTAGTACTTCCGGGTCCCACGAACACCGGGGAGCTGTTTTTT. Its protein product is CASSLVLPGPTNTGELFF.